This TCR beta chain was found in a study of shared T cell receptors in the human thymus. The CDR3 runs 11 residues. V was clipped by 2 bases and J by 11 bases, with 4 bases between them. Germline CDR1 and CDR2: MGHRA and YSYEKL. Assay: immunoSEQ multiplex PCR; the TCRdb copy retains only in-frame clones and omits some. The top ten clones hold roughly 0.0094% of a sample with 630,000 or so clones, around 87% of them seen once. Separately, the same data were catalogued under a study of human thymus T cells. That source adds: The donor group consisted of healthy Finnish infants who were having corrective surgery for congenital heart defects.

This receptor was obtained from a boy under two years old with a congenital heart defect. The J gene is TRBJ1-6, the V gene TRBV4-1; D not certain. Material: thymocytes. For the CDR3, the DNA is TGCGCCAGCAGCCAAAGCCCACCCCTCCACTTT. Residues: CASSQSPPLHF.